The rows below give T cell receptor beta chains drawn from one sample of a study of T-cell memory formation after mild COVID-19. In TCRdb, the 5' RACE reads were re-called with MiXCR into one record per CDR3 protein. The data contain roughly 120,000 distinct CDR3 sequences, roughly 15% of them singletons. Sequenced: PBMCs or a T cell subset sorted from them (not recorded which). Receptor source: an adult woman who had mild COVID-19 (a few samples of this study predate the infection). Cell type and time point are not known. CDR3s include the opening cysteine and the closing phenylalanine or tryptophan. D genes are given only for firm matches. A clone size is listed for some rows: how often the clone was seen (once, few, many), or a class if it is expanded.

J: TRBJ1-2; V: TRBV6-5; D: NA; size: few; CDR3: CASSYSTAYSNYGYTF; DNA: TGTGCCAGCAGTTATTCGACAGCGTACTCTAACTATGGCTACACCTTC
J: TRBJ2-7; V: TRBV2; D: TRBD1; size: NA; CDR3: CASSGTGTGVPYEQYF; DNA: TGTGCCAGCAGTGGAACCGGGACAGGGGTCCCCTACGAGCAGTACTTC
J: TRBJ2-1; V: TRBV7-2; D: NA; size: once; CDR3: CASAGGAAGGGDEQFF; DNA: TGTGCCAGCGCAGGGGGGGCCGCGGGAGGAGGCGATGAGCAGTTCTTC
J: TRBJ2-2; V: TRBV5-1; D: NA; size: many; CDR3: CASSLASVAGELFF; DNA: TGCGCCAGCAGCTTGGCCTCGGTGGCCGGGGAGCTGTTTTTT
J: TRBJ2-1; V: TRBV28; D: TRBD2; size: NA; CDR3: CASSLKGLAGSSYNEQFF; DNA: TGTGCCAGCAGTTTAAAAGGACTAGCGGGGAGCTCCTACAATGAGCAGTTCTTC
J: TRBJ2-7; V: TRBV20-1; D: NA; size: NA; CDR3: CSARDGPQDGQYF; DNA: TGCAGTGCTCGGGACGGGCCCCAGGACGGGCAGTACTTC
J: TRBJ1-2; V: TRBV24-1; D: NA; size: few; CDR3: CATSDEKRVDGYTF; DNA: TGTGCCACCAGTGATGAAAAGAGGGTCGATGGCTACACCTTC
J: TRBJ2-1; V: TRBV7-9; D: NA; size: few; CDR3: CASSSWGDTGDNEQFF; DNA: TGTGCCAGCAGCTCCTGGGGGGACACCGGTGACAATGAGCAGTTCTTC
J: TRBJ2-2; V: TRBV12-3/TRBV12-4; D: TRBD2; size: NA; CDR3: CASSPGGGKNTGELFF; DNA: TGTGCCAGCAGTCCCGGGGGGGGCAAAAACACCGGGGAGCTGTTTTTT
J: TRBJ2-1; V: TRBV4-1; D: NA; size: NA; CDR3: CASSQDNPAFSSYNEQFF; DNA: TGCGCCAGCAGCCAAGATAACCCAGCTTTCTCCTCCTACAATGAGCAGTTCTTC